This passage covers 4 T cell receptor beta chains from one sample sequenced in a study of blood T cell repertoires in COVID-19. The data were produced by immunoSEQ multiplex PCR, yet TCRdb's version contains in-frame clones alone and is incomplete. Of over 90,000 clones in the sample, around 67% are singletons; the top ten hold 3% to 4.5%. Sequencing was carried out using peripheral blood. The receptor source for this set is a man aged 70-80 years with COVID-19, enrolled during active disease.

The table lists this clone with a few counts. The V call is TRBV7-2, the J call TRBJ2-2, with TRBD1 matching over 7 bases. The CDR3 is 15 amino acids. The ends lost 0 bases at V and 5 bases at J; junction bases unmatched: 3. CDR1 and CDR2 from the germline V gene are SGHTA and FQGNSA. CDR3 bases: TGTGCCAGCAGCTTAGCCCAGGGGGTTACCGGGGAGCTGTTTTTT. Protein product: CASSLAQGVTGELFF.

CDR3 amino acids: CASSLQSGGQAEAFF. The CDR3 coding sequence is TGTGCCAGCAGCTTGCAGAGCGGGGGCCAGGCTGAAGCTTTCTTT. The rearrangement joins TRBV7-8 to TRBJ1-1; D possibly corresponds to TRBD1 (6 bases). This CDR3 region has 15 residues. V was clipped by 3 bases and J by 6 bases, with 17 bases between them. Looked up from germline, CDR1 is SGHVS and CDR2 is FQNEAQ. Variable domain in full (rest from reference TRBV7-8 and TRBJ1-1): GAGVSQSPRYKVAKRGQDVALRCDPISGHVSLFWYQQALGQGPEFLTYFQNEAQLDKSGLPSDRFFAERPEGSVSTLKIQRTQQEDSAVYLCASSLQSGGQAEAFFGQGTRLTVV.

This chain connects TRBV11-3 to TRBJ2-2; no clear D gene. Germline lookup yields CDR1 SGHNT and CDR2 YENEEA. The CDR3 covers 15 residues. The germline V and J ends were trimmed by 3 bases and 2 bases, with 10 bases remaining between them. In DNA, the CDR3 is TGTGCCAGCAGCTTCTCCGCACAAAACACCGGGGAGCTGTTTTTT. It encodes CASSFSAQNTGELFF.

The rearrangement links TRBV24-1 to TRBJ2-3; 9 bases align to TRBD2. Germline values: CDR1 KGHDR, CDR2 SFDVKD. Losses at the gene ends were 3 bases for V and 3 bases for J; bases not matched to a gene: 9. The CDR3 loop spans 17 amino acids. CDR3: CATSDPLAGVETDTQYF. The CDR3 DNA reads TGTGCCACCAGTGATCCTTTAGCGGGAGTGGAGACAGATACGCAGTATTTT.